The clone carrying this T cell receptor (beta chain) has a count of ten or more. Its specificity is not known. This CDR3 has 13 amino acids. Germline V lookup: CDR1 SQVTM, CDR2 ANQGSEA. The V segment lost 6 bases and the J segment 3 bases; nucleotides outside the gene matches: 3. This specimen belongs to a study of T cells in Graves' hyperthyroidism and ophthalmopathy. Study-wide results and limits: Peripheral blood also featured most of the thyroid clonotypes expanded above 0.001.

Amplified regions were TCR beta CDR3 sequences from RNA transcripts. In the first-round RT-PCR of the TCR CDR3, the HTBI primer set was used. TCRdb recomputed calls from the multiplex PCR reads with MiXCR, one row per CDR3 protein. Here the sample spans approximately 590,000 distinct CDR3 sequences, around 45% being singletons. Clinical symptoms, serum thyroxine and TRAb, thyroid ultrasound and orbital computed tomography together formed the diagnostic basis. Sequencing was carried out using peripheral blood or thyroid tissue (not recorded which). This receptor was obtained from a woman between 18 and 29 years old with Graves' hyperthyroidism. The chain links TRBV29-1 to TRBJ2-7; 12 bases agree with TRBD2. DNA of the CDR3: TGCAGCGTAACGACTAGCGGGAGCTACGAGCAGTACTTC. Translated, it gives CSVTTSGSYEQYF.